The 28 T cell receptor beta chains below come from one sample, sequenced in a study of immune cell composition in non-small cell lung cancer. Normal lung was sampled as far from the tumour as possible, at least 3 cm. TCRdb keeps only in-frame clones here, not all; method: immunoSEQ multiplex PCR. The sample includes around 250 clones, roughly 84% of them seen just once. The sequenced material came from non-adjacent lung tissue. These receptors originate from a human donor with non-small cell lung cancer.

V gene TRBV7-9 combines with J gene TRBJ2-2; D is uncertain. V was clipped by 2 bases and J by 5 bases, with 6 bases between them. Per germline, CDR1 SEHNR and CDR2 FQNEAQ (reference sequence). The length of the CDR3 is 13 residues. CDR3 protein: CASSLMSTGELFF. CDR3 in DNA: TGTGCCAGCAGCTTAATGAGTACCGGGGAGCTGTTTTTT.

This clone has a handful of counts. CDR3 DNA: TGCGCCAGCAGCCCAGGACAGGGAAACACCGGGGAGCTGTTTTTT. Amino acids: CASSPGQGNTGELFF. The V call is TRBV5-1, the J call TRBJ2-2, with TRBD1 matching 8 bases. Trimming at V came to 4 bases and at J to 2 bases, leaving 4 bases not matched to a gene. Germline CDR1 reads SGHRS; CDR2 reads YFSETQ. This CDR3 comprises 15 residues.

This clone has only one observation. The rearrangement links TRBV5-1 to TRBJ2-5, with D perhaps matching TRBD2 (7 bases). Germline CDR1 SGHRS, CDR2 YFSETQ. V lost 2 bases and J lost 1, with 9 bases in between. This CDR3 comprises 14 residues. The DNA of the CDR3 is TGCGCCAGCAGCTTCGGGGGGCCCCAAGAGACCCAGTACTTC. As protein: CASSFGGPQETQYF.

The V and J genes are TRBV5-1 and TRBJ1-1; possible D gene TRBD1, 5 bases. The CDR3 covers 14 residues. V shed 4 bases and J shed 6 bases, with 16 bases lying between them. CDR1 is SGHRS, CDR2 YFSETQ, per germline. This CDR3 is CASSRGGGSPEAFF. The DNA for the CDR3 is TGCGCCAGCAGCCGGGGCGGGGGGTCGCCTGAAGCTTTCTTT.

V usage is TRBV7-2 and J usage is TRBJ2-1; 8 positions agree with TRBD2. The V gene end was trimmed by 6 bases and the J gene end by 7 bases; junction bases not matched to a gene: 8. The V gene's germline CDR1 is SGHTA and CDR2 FQGNSA. The CDR3 length is 14 residues. Here the CDR3 reads CASRGRGGSNEQFF. CDR3 DNA sequence: TGTGCCAGCAGGGGACGCGGGGGGTCGAATGAGCAGTTCTTC. Full variable domain (outside the CDR3, taken from reference TRBV7-2 and TRBJ2-1): GAGVSQSPSNKVTEKGKDVELRCDPISGHTALYWYRQSLGQGLEFLIYFQGNSAPDKSGLPSDRFSAERTGGSVSTLTIQRTQQEDSAVYLCASRGRGGSNEQFFGPGTRLTVL.

The chain is built from TRBV7-6 and TRBJ2-2, with 9 bases lining up with TRBD2. With V trimmed by 1 base and J by 4 bases, 10 bases remained unmatched. The germline gives CDR1 SGHVS, CDR2 FNYEAQ. CDR3 length equals 18 residues. The DNA for the CDR3 is TGTGCCAGCAGCTTAGGGGCTAGCGGGATAGTCGGCACCGGGGAGCTGTTTTTT. This sequence encodes CASSLGASGIVGTGELFF.

The CDR3 region has the DNA TGCGCCAGCAGCCAAGATTGGGCCCCCAAGTGGCCCCAGCATTTT. It translates to CASSQDWAPKWPQHF. V is TRBV4-3 and J is TRBJ1-5, with unresolved D. CDR1 LGHNA and CDR2 YSLEER come from the germline V gene. The V gene lost 0 bases and the J gene lost 9 bases, with 15 bases spanning the gap. The CDR3 has 15 amino acids.

The chain is built from TRBV28 and TRBJ2-6; unclear D gene. V was cut by 2 bases and J by 0 bases, with 8 bases left in between. The CDR3 has 16 amino acids. Germline V gene sequence: CDR1 MDHEN, CDR2 SYDVKM. DNA of the CDR3: TGTGCCAGCAGTTTAAACGGAGACTCTGGGGCCAACGTCCTGACTTTC. Translation gives CASSLNGDSGANVLTF.

In this sample, this clone turned up a few times. V is TRBV6-1 and J is TRBJ2-5, with a tentative D call TRBD2 (6 bases). The germline CDR1 and CDR2 sequences are MNHNS and SASEGT. The V gene lost 5 bases and the J gene lost 3 bases, with 13 bases spanning the gap. The CDR3 length is 14 residues. CDR3 bases: TGTGCCAGCAGTACCGGGAGTGCAGAAGAGACCCAGTACTTC. Protein: CASSTGSAEETQYF.

This chain links TRBV7-6 with TRBJ2-5; the match to TRBD1 covers 8 bases. The length of the CDR3 is 15 residues. Germline assignment: CDR1 SGHVS and CDR2 FNYEAQ. V dropped 6 bases and J dropped 5; count of bases not matched to a gene: 11. For the CDR3, the DNA is TGTGCCAGCAGGTCGCCCCAGGGGGCCGGGGAGACCCAGTACTTC. Amino acids: CASRSPQGAGETQYF. Filled out from reference TRBV7-6 and TRBJ2-5, the complete variable domain reads GAGVSQSPRYKVTKRGQDVALRCDPISGHVSLYWYRQALGQGPEFLTYFNYEAQQDKSGLPNDRFSAERPEGSISTLTIQRTEQRDSAMYRCASRSPQGAGETQYFGPGTRLLVL.

The chain is built from TRBV7-8 and TRBJ2-3; D remains unclear. There are 21 residues in the CDR3. Deletions cut 1 base from V and 0 bases from J, with 26 bases between. Looked up from germline, CDR1 is SGHVS and CDR2 is FQNEAQ. The CDR3 spells CASSLVIDRYYKATSTDTQYF. CDR3 nucleotide sequence: TGTGCCAGCAGCTTAGTTATAGACCGGTACTATAAAGCTACTAGCACAGATACGCAGTATTTT.

This clone came up a few times. The gene calls are TRBV30 and TRBJ1-2; unclear D gene. The germline CDR1 and CDR2 sequences are GTSNPN and SVGIG (reference sequence). CDR3 size: 13 residues. The germline V and J ends were trimmed by 8 bases and 1 base, with 14 bases remaining between them. The CDR3 loop is CATGGEYNYGYTF. The DNA of the CDR3 is TGTGCCACCGGCGGGGAATATAACTATGGCTACACCTTC.

This chain links TRBV7-2 with TRBJ2-1; 10 bases match TRBD2. Germline loops: CDR1 SGHTA, CDR2 FQGNSA. The CDR3 covers 17 residues. J gave up 7 bases and V 1 base, and 10 bases lay outside the gene matches. CDR3 loop: CASSLVPAGGPMNEQFF. The CDR3 DNA sequence: TGTGCCAGCAGCTTAGTACCAGCGGGAGGGCCAATGAATGAGCAGTTCTTC.

The chain combines TRBV9 with TRBJ2-3, with D possibly TRBD2 on 5 matching bases. The V end was cut by 2 bases, the J end by 0 bases, with 13 bases between. The CDR3 has 16 residues. The germline gives CDR1 SGDLS, CDR2 YYNGEE. The CDR3 coding sequence is TGTGCCAGCAGCGTCACCCTAGCACAAAGCACAGATACGCAGTATTTT. It translates to CASSVTLAQSTDTQYF.

This sequence joins TRBV6-5 and TRBJ2-7; D might be TRBD1 (5 bases). The CDR3 loop spans 12 amino acids. Trimming took off 4 bases at V and 5 bases at J, with 9 bases between the two ends. Germline CDR1 and CDR2: MNHEY and SVGAGI. DNA of the CDR3: TGTGCCAGCAGTTCAGGGAACCACGAGCAGTACTTC. It specifies CASSSGNHEQYF.

The chain has TRBV6-4 and TRBJ2-3; tentative D call: TRBD2 (6 bases). CDR1 is MRHNA, CDR2 SNTAGT, per germline. Trimming removed 6 bases at V and 2 bases at J, with 12 bases between. This CDR3 spans 14 amino acids. CDR3 protein: CASSSGGATDTQYF. CDR3 in DNA: TGTGCCAGCAGCAGCGGAGGGGCCACAGATACGCAGTATTTT.

The chain joins TRBV19 to TRBJ1-5, with 8 bases aligning to TRBD1. J lost 1 base, V lost 5 bases, and 7 bases had no gene match. CDR1 and CDR2 (germline): LNHDA, SQIVND (reference sequence). The CDR3 length is 16 residues. The CDR3 DNA reads TGTGCCAGTAGTCTCCACGACAGGGGAAGCAATCAGCCCCAGCATTTT. Translated: CASSLHDRGSNQPQHF.

The rearrangement links TRBV5-1 to TRBJ2-2, with 9 bases lining up with TRBD1. Germline V lookup: CDR1 SGHRS, CDR2 YFSETQ. V shed 4 bases, J shed 2 bases, and the junction held 3 bases outside the gene matches. CDR3 length: 15 residues. The CDR3 protein is CASSAGQGNTGELFF. The DNA for the CDR3 is TGCGCCAGCAGCGCGGGACAGGGAAACACCGGGGAGCTGTTTTTT.

The rearrangement uses TRBV4-1 and TRBJ1-2; 7 bases fit TRBD1. Germline CDR1 and CDR2: MGHRA and YSYEKL. The J segment lost 6 bases and the V segment lost 4 bases, leaving 11 bases of the junction unmatched. This CDR3 has 15 residues. As DNA, the CDR3 is TGCGCCAGCAGCCTGGCTGACAGGGACGTCGATGGCTACACCTTC. Translating gives CASSLADRDVDGYTF.

The V gene is TRBV4-3, the J gene TRBJ1-5; the D gene is possibly TRBD1 (5 bases). This CDR3 contains 16 residues. Germline V gene lookup returns CDR1 LGHNA and CDR2 YSLEER. The V and J ends lost 1 base and 0 bases respectively, with 10 bases between them. CDR3 nucleotides: TGCGCCAGCAGCCAAGGGACACTTGATAGCAATCAGCCCCAGCATTTT. The encoded protein is CASSQGTLDSNQPQHF.

CDR3 residues: CSVEGNNYGYTF. CDR3 nucleotide sequence: TGCAGCGTTGAGGGCAACAACTATGGCTACACCTTC. The chain recombines TRBV29-1 with TRBJ1-2; D gene ambiguous. The germline CDR1 and CDR2 sequences are SQVTM and ANQGSEA. CDR3 length: 12 amino acids. V lost 3 bases and J lost 2, with 7 bases in between. The entire variable domain, with the rest obtained from reference TRBV29-1 and TRBJ1-2, is as follows: SAVISQKPSRDICQRGTSLTIQCQVDSQVTMMFWYRQQPGQSLTLIATANQGSEATYESGFVIDKFPISRPNLTFSTLTVSNMSPEDSSIYLCSVEGNNYGYTFGSGTRLTVV.

A note on this clone: The junction differs from germline at one of its ends, possibly a read error. This chain uses TRBV7-1 with TRBJ1-2; D unclear. TRBV7-1 is annotated as an ORF whose role is uncertain. The CDR3 runs to 15 residues. The CDR3 protein is CASSETPHEGKTYGF. CDR3 DNA: TGTGCCAGCAGCGAGACACCTCACGAGGGAAAGACCTATGGCTTC.

The V call is TRBV19, the J call TRBJ1-2, with TRBD1 matching over 7 bases. Germline CDR1 LNHDA, CDR2 SQIVND (reference sequence). With V trimmed by 11 bases and J by 8 bases, 14 bases remained unmatched. The length of the CDR3 is 13 residues. The CDR3 sequence is CAARQGSALGYTF. CDR3 nucleotide sequence: TGTGCCGCCCGACAGGGATCGGCGCTCGGCTACACCTTC.

The chain carries TRBV9 and TRBJ2-7, with 11 nucleotides matching TRBD1. Trimming at V came to 4 bases and at J to 2 bases, leaving 8 bases not matched to a gene. The CDR3 has 16 amino acids. Germline-derived CDR1 and CDR2 are SGDLS and YYNGEE. CDR3 coding DNA: TGTGCCAGCAGCCTAACACCGGGACAGGGGGCCTACGAGCAGTACTTC. Encoded protein: CASSLTPGQGAYEQYF.

This clone was counted between two and nine times. This chain links TRBV2 with TRBJ2-7; TRBD2 matches 13 bases. The CDR3 runs to 14 residues. The junction had 9 bases not matched to a gene; V was cut back by 7 bases and J by 9 bases. Germline V gene lookup returns CDR1 SNHLY and CDR2 FYNNEI. This CDR3 is CASTLGLAGIRQYF. CDR3 DNA sequence: TGTGCCAGCACCCTGGGACTAGCGGGAATAAGGCAGTACTTC.

The chain carries TRBV29-1 and TRBJ2-5; maybe TRBD2 (6 bases). Germline CDR1 reads SQVTM; CDR2 reads ANQGSEA. V shed 6 bases and J shed 5 bases, with 13 bases lying between them. The CDR3 extends over 12 amino acids. CDR3 sequence (DNA): TGCAGCGTGCGGGACGGTGGGGAGACCCAGTACTTC. Encoded protein: CSVRDGGETQYF.

The genes are TRBV6-5 and TRBJ1-2; no clear D. Trimming cost V 7 bases and J 1 base, with 16 bases left between them. Looked up from germline, CDR1 is MNHEY and CDR2 is SVGAGI. The CDR3 totals 15 residues. In nucleotides, the CDR3 is TGTGCCAGCACCTCCTCCGGGTCCGGTAACTATGGCTACACCTTC. Protein sequence: CASTSSGSGNYGYTF.

The CDR3: CASSPGTAIGANVLTF. In nucleotides, the CDR3 is TGTGCCAGCAGCCCCGGGACAGCGATTGGGGCCAACGTCCTGACTTTC. This chain joins TRBV11-2 and TRBJ2-6; 7 nucleotides agree with TRBD1. The germline V gene has CDR1 SGHAT and CDR2 FQNNGV. The CDR3 sequence is 16 residues long. The V and J ends lost 5 bases and 3 bases, in that order; junction bases with no gene match: 7.